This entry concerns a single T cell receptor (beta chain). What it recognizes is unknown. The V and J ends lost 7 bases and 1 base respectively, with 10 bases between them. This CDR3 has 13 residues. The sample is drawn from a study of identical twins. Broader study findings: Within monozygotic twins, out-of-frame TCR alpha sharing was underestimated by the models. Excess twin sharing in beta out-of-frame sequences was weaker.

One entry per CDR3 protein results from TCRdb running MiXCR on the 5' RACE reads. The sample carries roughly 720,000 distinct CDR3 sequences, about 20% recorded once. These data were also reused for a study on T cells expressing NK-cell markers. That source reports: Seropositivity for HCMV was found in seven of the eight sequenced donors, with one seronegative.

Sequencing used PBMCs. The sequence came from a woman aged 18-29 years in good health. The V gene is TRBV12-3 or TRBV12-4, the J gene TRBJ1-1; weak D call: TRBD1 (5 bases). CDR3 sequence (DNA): TGTGCCAGCACCCCGGACAAGAACACTGAAGCTTTCTTT. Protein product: CASTPDKNTEAFF.